These T cell receptor beta chains were read from a single sample in a study of T-cell reconstitution after alpha-beta-depleted transplantation in children. TCRdb independently ran MiXCR on the PCR reads; one entry per CDR3 protein. The sample contains about a million distinct CDR3 sequences, roughly 31% of which appear only once. The input for sequencing was PBMCs, mostly from graft donor cells, taken 360 days after TCRalphabeta/CD19-depleted stem cell transplant. These receptors were obtained from a boy younger than two who had a stem cell transplant for SCID, so the T cells may come from the graft donor. Each CDR3 is given with its conserved first and last residue. The D gene is left open where the match is weak. A row's size may be missing; if present it is once, few, many or a size class.

d_call: TRBD1; j_call: TRBJ1-2; clone_size: few; v_call: TRBV5-1; cdr3_aa: CASSQGQALSYGYTF; cdr3_nt: TGCGCCAGCAGCCAGGGACAGGCGCTCTCCTATGGCTACACCTTC
d_call: TRBD2; j_call: TRBJ2-5; clone_size: -; v_call: TRBV5-5; cdr3_aa: CASSLMTSGVQETQYF; cdr3_nt: TGTGCCAGCAGCTTGATGACTAGCGGGGTCCAAGAGACCCAGTACTTC
d_call: TRBD2; j_call: TRBJ2-3; clone_size: few; v_call: TRBV5-6; cdr3_aa: CASSLTGLVTDTQYF; cdr3_nt: TGTGCCAGCAGCTTGACCGGACTAGTCACAGATACGCAGTATTTT
d_call: -; j_call: TRBJ2-1; clone_size: -; v_call: TRBV19; cdr3_aa: CASSIRWGSYNEQFF; cdr3_nt: TGTGCCAGTAGTATCCGTTGGGGCTCCTACAATGAGCAGTTCTTC
d_call: -; j_call: TRBJ2-3; clone_size: -; v_call: TRBV18; cdr3_aa: CASSPQAGFTDTQYF; cdr3_nt: TGTGCCAGCTCACCACAGGCAGGATTCACAGATACGCAGTATTTT
d_call: -; j_call: TRBJ2-5; clone_size: few; v_call: TRBV4-2; cdr3_aa: CASSQVLAAQETQYF; cdr3_nt: TGTGCCAGCAGCCAAGTGTTGGCGGCTCAAGAGACCCAGTACTTC
d_call: TRBD1; j_call: TRBJ1-5; clone_size: -; v_call: TRBV18; cdr3_aa: CASSPNQGARGNQPQHF; cdr3_nt: TGTGCCAGCTCACCAAACCAGGGGGCAAGAGGCAATCAGCCCCAGCATTTT
d_call: -; j_call: TRBJ2-3; clone_size: -; v_call: TRBV12-3/TRBV12-4; cdr3_aa: CASRVEPTDTQYF; cdr3_nt: TGTGCCAGCCGGGTTGAGCCCACAGATACGCAGTATTTT
d_call: TRBD2; j_call: TRBJ2-2; clone_size: few; v_call: TRBV12-3/TRBV12-4; cdr3_aa: CASRITSGGTGELFF; cdr3_nt: TGTGCCAGCAGGATAACTAGCGGGGGAACCGGGGAGCTGTTTTTT
d_call: TRBD2; j_call: TRBJ2-7; clone_size: -; v_call: TRBV3-1; cdr3_aa: CASSQAGGSSYEQYF; cdr3_nt: TGTGCCAGCAGCCAAGCGGGGGGGAGCTCCTACGAGCAGTACTTC
d_call: TRBD1; j_call: TRBJ2-4; clone_size: -; v_call: TRBV7-9; cdr3_aa: CASSLAGTAKLKNIQYF; cdr3_nt: TGTGCCAGCAGCTTAGCCGGGACAGCCAAGTTAAAAAACATTCAGTACTTC
d_call: -; j_call: TRBJ1-1; clone_size: -; v_call: TRBV3-1; cdr3_aa: CASSKRGRTGGTEAFF; cdr3_nt: TGTGCCAGCAGCAAGCGTGGGAGGACCGGCGGCACTGAAGCTTTCTTT
d_call: -; j_call: TRBJ2-1; clone_size: few; v_call: TRBV4-2; cdr3_aa: CASSQDDLGGSYNEQFF; cdr3_nt: TGTGCCAGCAGCCAAGATGACTTGGGGGGCTCCTACAATGAGCAGTTCTTC
d_call: TRBD1; j_call: TRBJ2-7; clone_size: few; v_call: TRBV11-2; cdr3_aa: CASSVPGQSYEQYF; cdr3_nt: TGTGCCAGCAGCGTACCGGGACAGTCCTACGAGCAGTACTTC
d_call: TRBD1; j_call: TRBJ2-3; clone_size: -; v_call: TRBV5-1; cdr3_aa: CASSLGDTGGLYTDTQYF; cdr3_nt: TGCGCCAGCAGCTTGGGGGATACAGGGGGCCTTTACACAGATACGCAGTATTTT
d_call: TRBD1; j_call: TRBJ2-1; clone_size: -; v_call: TRBV4-3; cdr3_aa: CASSQARDRGPYNEQFF; cdr3_nt: TGCGCCAGCAGCCAGGCCCGGGACAGGGGGCCCTACAATGAGCAGTTCTTC
d_call: -; j_call: TRBJ2-5; clone_size: few; v_call: TRBV28; cdr3_aa: CASSPLSATQYF; cdr3_nt: TGTGCCAGCAGTCCCCTGTCGGCGACCCAGTACTTC
d_call: -; j_call: TRBJ2-1; clone_size: many; v_call: TRBV29-1; cdr3_aa: CSVEQGPNYNEQFF; cdr3_nt: TGCAGCGTTGAGCAGGGACCCAACTACAATGAGCAGTTCTTC
d_call: -; j_call: TRBJ2-7; clone_size: -; v_call: TRBV30; cdr3_aa: CAWSARGPYEQYF; cdr3_nt: TGTGCCTGGAGTGCCCGGGGGCCCTACGAGCAGTACTTC
d_call: -; j_call: TRBJ2-2; clone_size: few; v_call: TRBV7-2; cdr3_aa: CASSPGMVEGTGELFF; cdr3_nt: TGTGCCAGCAGCCCTGGGATGGTGGAGGGCACCGGGGAGCTGTTTTTT
d_call: -; j_call: TRBJ2-2; clone_size: many; v_call: TRBV12-3/TRBV12-4; cdr3_aa: CASSRGTAFTGELFF; cdr3_nt: TGTGCCAGCAGTCGGGGGACAGCTTTCACCGGGGAGCTGTTTTTT
d_call: -; j_call: TRBJ2-3; clone_size: few; v_call: TRBV3-1; cdr3_aa: CASSQDGSATDTQYF; cdr3_nt: TGTGCCAGCAGCCAAGATGGGAGCGCCACAGATACGCAGTATTTT
d_call: -; j_call: TRBJ2-5; clone_size: -; v_call: TRBV12-3/TRBV12-4; cdr3_aa: CASSLMTDQETQYF; cdr3_nt: TGTGCCAGCAGTTTGATGACAGACCAAGAGACCCAGTACTTC
d_call: -; j_call: TRBJ2-2; clone_size: -; v_call: TRBV5-1; cdr3_aa: CASAPGGENTGELFFF; cdr3_nt: -
d_call: TRBD1; j_call: TRBJ2-1; clone_size: -; v_call: TRBV18; cdr3_aa: CASSPPTGYEQFF; cdr3_nt: TGTGCCAGCTCACCACCGACAGGGTATGAGCAGTTCTTC